This TCR beta chain was recovered during a study of shared T cell receptors in the human thymus. Clones were sequenced by immunoSEQ multiplex PCR, and TCRdb holds only the in-frame ones, with some missing. The sample has around 65,000 clones, about 95% seen once. The ends were cut back, 7 bases at V and 8 bases at J, with 27 bases in the middle. The CDR3 is 17 amino acids. Germline values: CDR1 SGHVS, CDR2 FQNEAQ. The sample was thymocytes. The sequence came from a human donor. The J gene is TRBJ2-1, the V gene TRBV7-8, with D perhaps TRBD1 or TRBD2 (6 bases each). The CDR3 DNA sequence: TGTGCCAGCAATGAAAGAAGAAGGGGGGCCTTCTTACATGAGCAGTTCTTC. Translation gives CASNERRRGAFLHEQFF.